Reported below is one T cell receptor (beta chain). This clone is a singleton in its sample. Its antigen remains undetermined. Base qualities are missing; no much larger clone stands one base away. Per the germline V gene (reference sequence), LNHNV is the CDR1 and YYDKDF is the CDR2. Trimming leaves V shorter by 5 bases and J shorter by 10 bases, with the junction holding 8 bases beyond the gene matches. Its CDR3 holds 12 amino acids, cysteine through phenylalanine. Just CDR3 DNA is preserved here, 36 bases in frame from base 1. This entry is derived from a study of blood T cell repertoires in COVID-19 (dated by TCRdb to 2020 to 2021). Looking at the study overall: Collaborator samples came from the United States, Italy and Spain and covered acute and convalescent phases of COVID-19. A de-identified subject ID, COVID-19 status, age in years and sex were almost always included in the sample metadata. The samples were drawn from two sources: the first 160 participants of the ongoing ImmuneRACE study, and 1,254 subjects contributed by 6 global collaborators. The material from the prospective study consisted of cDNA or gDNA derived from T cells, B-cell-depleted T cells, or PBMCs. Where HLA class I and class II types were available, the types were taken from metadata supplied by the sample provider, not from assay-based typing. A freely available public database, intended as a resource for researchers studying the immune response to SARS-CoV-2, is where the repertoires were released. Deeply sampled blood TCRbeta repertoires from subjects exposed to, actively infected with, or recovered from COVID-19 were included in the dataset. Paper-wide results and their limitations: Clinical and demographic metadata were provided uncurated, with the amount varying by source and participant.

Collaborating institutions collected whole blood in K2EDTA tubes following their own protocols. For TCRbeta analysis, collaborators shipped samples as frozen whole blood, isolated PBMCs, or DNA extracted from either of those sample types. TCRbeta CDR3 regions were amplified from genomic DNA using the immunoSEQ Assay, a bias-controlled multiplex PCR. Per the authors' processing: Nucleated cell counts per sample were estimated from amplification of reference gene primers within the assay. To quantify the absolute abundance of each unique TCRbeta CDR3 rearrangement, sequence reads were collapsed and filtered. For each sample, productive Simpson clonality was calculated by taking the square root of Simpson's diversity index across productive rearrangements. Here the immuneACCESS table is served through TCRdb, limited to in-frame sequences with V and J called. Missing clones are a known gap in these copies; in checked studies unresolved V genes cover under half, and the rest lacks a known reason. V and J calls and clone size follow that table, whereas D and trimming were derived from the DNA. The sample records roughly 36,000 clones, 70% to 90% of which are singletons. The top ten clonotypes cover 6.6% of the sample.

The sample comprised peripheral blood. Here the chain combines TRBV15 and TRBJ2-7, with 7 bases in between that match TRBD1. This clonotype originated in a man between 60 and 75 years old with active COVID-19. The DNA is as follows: TGTGCCACCAGCTTCCGTGGACAGGCTCAGTACTTC. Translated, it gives CATSFRGQAQYF. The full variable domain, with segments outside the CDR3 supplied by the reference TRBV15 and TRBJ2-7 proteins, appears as DAMVIQNPRYQVTQFGKPVTLSCSQTLNHNVMYWYQQKSSQAPKLLFHYYDKDFNNEADTPDNFQSRRPNTSFCFLDIRSPGLGDTAMYLCATSFRGQAQYFGPGTRLTVT.